This is a list of T cell receptor beta chains from one sample in a study of cytomegalovirus exposure and HLA in healthy donors. The repertoire was sequenced with immunoSEQ multiplex PCR; TCRdb's copy has only in-frame clones and lacks some. The top ten clones hold over 15% of a sample with over 80,000 clones, over 60% of them seen once. The sequenced material came from PBMCs. The receptor source for this set is a man between 60 and 75 years old in good health and CMV-seropositive. Both conserved end residues are part of each CDR3. The D gene is left open where the match is weak. Some rows mark clone size as missing; the rest say once, few, many or name a class of expanded clone.

clone size	V gene	J gene	D gene	CDR3 protein	CDR3 DNA
few	TRBV29-1	TRBJ2-7	TRBD1	CSVERGGTGSREQYF	TGCAGCGTTGAAAGGGGGGGGACAGGGTCGAGGGAGCAGTACTTC
.	TRBV7-9	TRBJ2-1	.	CASSSPIGGQFF	TGTGCCAGCAGCTCTCCTATAGGGGGGCAGTTCTTC
.	TRBV20-1	TRBJ2-1	.	CSATRSNEQFF	TGCAGTGCAACTAGATCCAATGAGCAGTTCTTC
few	TRBV10-1	TRBJ1-3	.	CASSEGLSGNTIYF	TGCGCCAGCAGTGAGGGGCTCTCTGGAAACACCATATATTTT
.	TRBV13	TRBJ1-1	TRBD1	CASSLVFGTGLRNTEAFF	TGTGCCAGCAGCTTAGTGTTTGGGACAGGGTTAAGGAACACTGAAGCTTTCTTT
.	TRBV5-4	TRBJ2-7	TRBD2	CASSWGGSYEQYF	TGTGCCAGCAGTTGGGGGGGCTCCTACGAGCAGTACTTC
.	TRBV2	TRBJ2-2	.	CASRREFDTGELFF	TGTGCCAGCAGGCGGGAATTTGACACCGGGGAGCTGTTTTTT
.	TRBV6-1	TRBJ2-7	TRBD1	CASSGQDRVVYEQYF	TGTGCCAGCAGTGGACAGGACAGGGTAGTCTACGAGCAGTACTTC
.	TRBV28	TRBJ2-7	TRBD1	CASSFPIGDRGRADDLEQYF	TGTGCCAGCAGTTTCCCAATTGGGGACAGGGGGCGTGCTGATGACCTCGAGCAGTACTTC
.	TRBV7-3	TRBJ2-7	TRBD1	CASSATGALNEQYF	TGTGCCAGCAGCGCTACAGGGGCGCTGAACGAGCAGTACTTC
once	TRBV7-9	TRBJ2-3	.	CASSLAEGGPPDTQYF	TGTGCCAGCAGCTTAGCGGAGGGGGGGCCCCCAGATACGCAGTATTTT
.	TRBV4-3	TRBJ1-6	.	CASSQEGQSVLHF	TGCGCCAGCAGCCAAGAAGGACAAAGCGTCCTCCACTTT
once	TRBV7-6	TRBJ2-7	.	CASSLEAGTSCEQYF	TGTGCCAGCAGCTTAGAGGCAGGGACTTCCTGCGAGCAGTACTTC
once	TRBV5-6	TRBJ2-5	.	CASSLQGSETQYF	TGTGCCAGCAGCTTACAGGGTTCAGAGACCCAGTACTTC
.	TRBV6-5	TRBJ1-4	.	CATQYEKLFF	TGTGCCACTCAGTATGAAAAACTGTTTTTT
.	TRBV5-1	TRBJ2-7	.	CASSLASGCEQYF	TGCGCCAGCAGCTTGGCATCCGGGTGCGAGCAGTACTTC
.	TRBV7-2	TRBJ1-1	TRBD1	CASRRQGLNTEAFF	TGTGCCAGCAGAAGACAGGGATTGAACACTGAAGCTTTCTTT
once	TRBV4-3	TRBJ2-7	TRBD1	CASSRVDRALYEQYF	TGCGCCAGCAGCCGGGTCGACAGGGCTCTCTACGAGCAGTACTTC
.	TRBV19	TRBJ2-1	TRBD2	CATKTSGGVLDEQFF	TGTGCCACCAAGACTAGCGGGGGGGTTTTGGATGAGCAGTTCTTC
.	TRBV28	TRBJ2-7	.	CASGFPTGMVHEQYF	TGTGCCAGCGGTTTCCCAACCGGGATGGTCCACGAGCAGTACTTC
few	TRBV2	TRBJ1-1	TRBD1	CASRNRGLEAFF	TGTGCCAGCAGAAACAGGGGGCTCGAGGCTTTCTTT
.	TRBV19	TRBJ2-3	TRBD1	CASSIGQGDMTDTQYF	TGTGCCAGTAGTATAGGGCAGGGGGATATGACAGATACGCAGTATTTT
.	TRBV10-3	TRBJ1-4	TRBD1	CAIRQGGTTNEKLFF	TGTGCCATCAGACAGGGGGGAACAACTAATGAAAAACTGTTTTTT
.	TRBV19	TRBJ2-1	TRBD2	CASSTRQTSGANEQFF	TGTGCCAGTAGTACCCGTCAGACTAGCGGGGCCAATGAGCAGTTCTTC
.	TRBV16	TRBJ1-2	.	CASSQSTVSLHNYGYTF	TGTGCCAGCAGCCAATCCACAGTGAGCCTGCACAACTATGGCTACACCTTC
.	TRBV23-1	TRBJ1-1	.	CASGQGSEAFF	TGCGCCAGCGGGCAGGGGTCAGAAGCTTTCTTT
.	TRBV5-8	TRBJ1-5	.	CASSLGGRGGNQPQHF	TGTGCCAGCAGCTTGGGGGGCCGAGGCGGCAATCAGCCCCAGCATTTT
.	TRBV5-4	TRBJ1-1	.	CASSLAGGNTEAFF	TGTGCCAGCAGCTTGGCCGGCGGGAACACTGAAGCTTTCTTT
.	TRBV11-1	TRBJ2-1	.	CASSPPRVGEQFF	TGTGCCAGCAGCCCGCCGCGGGTAGGGGAGCAGTTCTTC
.	TRBV5-3	TRBJ2-1	TRBD1	CARSNTGTVWNEQFF	TGTGCCAGAAGCAATACCGGGACAGTCTGGAATGAGCAGTTCTTC
few	TRBV27	TRBJ1-1	.	CASSFRQDNTEAFF	TGTGCCAGCAGTTTTCGACAGGACAACACTGAAGCTTTCTTT
.	TRBV5-1	TRBJ2-3	TRBD2	CAGSYGGETSQYF	TGCGCCGGCAGCTACGGGGGGGAAACCTCGCAGTATTTT
once	TRBV15	TRBJ2-5	TRBD1	CATSRAGDSGETQYF	TGTGCCACCAGCAGAGCCGGGGACAGCGGAGAGACCCAGTACTTC
once	TRBV19	TRBJ2-1	.	CASSIGSFNEQFF	TGTGCCAGTAGTATAGGGAGTTTTAATGAGCAGTTCTTC
.	TRBV9	TRBJ2-7	TRBD1	CASSGGTGLYEQYF	TGTGCCAGCAGCGGGGGGACAGGACTCTACGAGCAGTACTTC
.	TRBV7-9	TRBJ1-2	.	CASSLPQDVRGYTF	TGTGCCAGCAGCTTACCACAGGACGTGCGTGGCTACACCTTC
few	TRBV4-2	TRBJ2-3	TRBD1	CASSQGGGQGSDTQYF	TGTGCCAGCAGCCAAGGGGGGGGACAGGGGTCGGATACGCAGTATTTT